This is a list of T cell receptor beta chains from one sample in a study of cytomegalovirus exposure and HLA in healthy donors. Only in-frame clones appear in the TCRdb table, and some are missing; sequencing was by immunoSEQ multiplex PCR. Among tens of thousands of clones listed, 70% to 80% were seen once. Sequenced input: PBMCs. Receptors were obtained from a man aged 25-40 years in good health and CMV-seronegative. Each CDR3 is given with its conserved first and last residue. The order of the fields is J gene, D gene, clone size, V gene, CDR3 DNA, CDR3 protein. The D gene is left open where the match is weak. Rows give clone size only sometimes, using once, few, many, or a class for an expanded clone.

>TRBJ2-7|TRBD2|.|TRBV6-5
TGTGCCAGCAGGGTAGCGGGGGGGCTGTACGAGCAGTACTTC
CASRVAGGLYEQYF
>TRBJ2-3|TRBD2|.|TRBV6-6
TGTGCCAGCAGGCCCGGGAGGGGTGCGACAGATACGCAGTATTTT
CASRPGRGATDTQYF
>TRBJ1-5|.|.|TRBV27
TGTGCCAGCAGTTTAAAAAGCGGACAGAATCAGCCCCAGCATTTT
CASSLKSGQNQPQHF
>TRBJ2-1|TRBD2|.|TRBV5-4
TGTGCCAGCAGCTCGGGACTAGCGGGGCAAAGCTCCTACAATGAGCAGTTCTTC
CASSSGLAGQSSYNEQFF
>TRBJ2-7|TRBD2|.|TRBV6-5
TGTGCCAGCAGTTACTCGTTTGCTAGCGGGAGGTCCGAGCAGTACTTC
CASSYSFASGRSEQYF
>TRBJ2-1|.|.|TRBV5-6
TGTGCCAGCAGCTTGTCGAGCAGGGGTGAGCAGTTCTTC
CASSLSSRGEQFF
>TRBJ2-3|.|.|TRBV5-1
TGCGCCAGCAGCTCGACTTTCGGGGGTACGCAGTATTTT
CASSSTFGGTQYF
>TRBJ1-3|.|.|TRBV6-5
TGTGCCAGCAAAAACTCAGGGACTGGAAACACCATATATTTT
CASKNSGTGNTIYF
>TRBJ2-7|.|.|TRBV30
TGTGCCTGGAGTTTAGGCTATCTCAGAGGCTACGAGCAGTACTTC
CAWSLGYLRGYEQYF
>TRBJ1-3|TRBD1|.|TRBV18
TGTGCCAGCTCACCAGGGACAGGGGACACCATATATTTT
CASSPGTGDTIYF
>TRBJ2-2|.|.|TRBV5-4
TGTGCCAGCAGCTTGGCAGGGAACACCGGGGAGCTGTTTTTT
CASSLAGNTGELFF
>TRBJ2-5|TRBD2|.|TRBV5-5
TGTGCCAGCAGCTTGGAGAGCGGGGGCCCTGAAGAGACCCAGTACTTC
CASSLESGGPEETQYF
>TRBJ2-7|TRBD2|.|TRBV6-5
TGTGCCAGCAGTTACCGTCTAGCGGGCGGCTACGAGCAGTACTTC
CASSYRLAGGYEQYF
>TRBJ2-7|.|.|TRBV6-5
TGTGCCAGCAGTTCCCAGTACGAGCAGTACTTC
CASSSQYEQYF
>TRBJ2-4|TRBD1|.|TRBV5-5
TGTGCCAGCAGCACAATGACAGGGGGAGGAGACATTCAGTACTTC
CASSTMTGGGDIQYF
>TRBJ2-1|TRBD1|.|TRBV18
TGTGCCAGCTCACCGGACAGGGATTACAATGAGCAGTTCTTC
CASSPDRDYNEQFF
>TRBJ1-2|TRBD1|.|TRBV28
TGTGCCAGCAGTTCCGGGACAGGGGGATATGGCTACACCTTC
CASSSGTGGYGYTF
>TRBJ1-1|.|.|TRBV11-2
TGTGCCAGCAGCTCACAGCGGGGCACTGAAGCTTTCTTT
CASSSQRGTEAFF
>TRBJ2-3|.|.|TRBV29-1
TGCAGCGTCAAAAGGGGTGGCACAGATACGCAGTATTTT
CSVKRGGTDTQYF
>TRBJ2-7|TRBD1|once|TRBV6-5
TGTGCCAGCACCGGAGGGGACAGGGGGCCTGGAGGGCAGTACTTC
CASTGGDRGPGGQYF
>TRBJ1-1|.|.|TRBV21-1
TGTGCCAGCAGCAAAGGGGGGACAGGGGGCGCGGGGACTGAAGCTTTCTTT
CASSKGGTGGAGTEAFF
>TRBJ1-4|.|.|TRBV5-1
TGCGCCAGCAGCTTACAGTGGGAGAATGAAAAACTGTTTTTT
CASSLQWENEKLFF
>TRBJ2-7|.|.|TRBV29-1
TGCAGCACAATGGACAGATACTACGAGCAGTACTTC
CSTMDRYYEQYF
>TRBJ2-7|.|.|TRBV21-1
TGTGCCAGCAGCAAAGGTAAGGCGGGAGGGTCCCGATCATTACCCGACTACGAGCAGTACTTC
CASSKGKAGGSRSLPDYEQYF
>TRBJ2-1|.|.|TRBV6-5
TGTGCCAGCAGTTACTCGAGTACCTCAACCAATGAGCAGTTCTTC
CASSYSSTSTNEQFF
>TRBJ2-7|TRBD2|.|TRBV2
TGTGCCAGCAGTGATAGTAGCGGGGCCGGGGAGCAGTACTTC
CASSDSSGAGEQYF
>TRBJ2-1|TRBD2|.|TRBV28
TGTGCCAGCAGTTTATTCCGGCTAGCGGGAGTCAAAGGGGAGCAGTTCTTC
CASSLFRLAGVKGEQFF
>TRBJ2-5|TRBD1|.|TRBV28
TGTGCCAGCAGTTTATGGGGAATGGGACAGCTCAACGGGTTTACCCAGTACTTC
CASSLWGMGQLNGFTQYF
>TRBJ2-2|.|.|TRBV7-6
TGTGCCAGCAGCTTAATGGCCGGGGAGAACACCGGGGAGCTGTTTTTT
CASSLMAGENTGELFF
>TRBJ2-7|TRBD1|once|TRBV5-6
TGTGCCAGCAGGCGACAGGGATTCGAGCAGTACTTC
CASRRQGFEQYF
>TRBJ1-1|.|.|TRBV9
TGTGCCAGCAGCCCTCGGGGGGGTACAAACACTGAAGCTTTCTTT
CASSPRGGTNTEAFF
>TRBJ2-7|.|.|TRBV21-1
TGTGCTTGCCTGGGACAGGGTGTCAACGAGCAGTACTTC
CACLGQGVNEQYF
>TRBJ2-1|.|.|TRBV5-4
TGTGCCAGCAGCCCTCGGAGCGGCACCTTTTACAATGAGCAGTTCTTC
CASSPRSGTFYNEQFF
>TRBJ2-7|.|.|TRBV6-5
TGTGCCAGCAGTTTTGACATATACTCCTACGAGCAGTACTTC
CASSFDIYSYEQYF
>TRBJ1-5|TRBD1|.|TRBV4-1
TGCGCCAGCAGCCCTGAGTTTAGGGACAGGGGAAGCAATCAGCCCCAGCATTTT
CASSPEFRDRGSNQPQHF
>TRBJ2-5|TRBD2|.|TRBV2
TGTGCCAGCAGTGGAAATAGCGGGGCCCAAGAGACCCAGTACTTC
CASSGNSGAQETQYF
>TRBJ2-1|.|.|TRBV28
TGTGCCAGCGTATCGGGTCAGGGAACTACTAACAATGAGCAGTTCTTC
CASVSGQGTTNNEQFF
>TRBJ2-5|TRBD2|.|TRBV9
TGTGCCAGCAGCACTAGCGGGGGGCCGTGGGAGACCCAGTACTTC
CASSTSGGPWETQYF
>TRBJ2-7|TRBD2|.|TRBV5-1
TGCGCCAGCAGCTCAGCGGGGGAGTCCTACGAGCAGTACTTC
CASSSAGESYEQYF
>TRBJ2-2|TRBD2|once|TRBV19
TGTGCCAGTACCCCCTCGGGACTAGCGGAGGGAAAGAGGGTCGGGGAGCTGTTTTTT
CASTPSGLAEGKRVGELFF
>TRBJ2-1|TRBD2|.|TRBV6-1
TGTGCCAGCAGTGAAGGCGGGACTAGCGGGAGCTCCTACAATGAGCAGTTCTTC
CASSEGGTSGSSYNEQFF
>TRBJ1-2|TRBD1|few|TRBV6-1
TGTGCCAGCTCTGTTCCGACAGGGGGGAGCTATGGCTACACCTTC
CASSVPTGGSYGYTF
>TRBJ2-5|TRBD1|.|TRBV4-3
TGCGCCAGCAGCCAAGATAGGAGCAGGGGGCTTAGGGAGACCCAGCACTTC
CASSQDRSRGLRETQHF
>TRBJ1-2|.|few|TRBV6-5
TGTGCCAGCAGTTACTCGGGGTCGGAGGGAAACTATGGCTACACCTTC
CASSYSGSEGNYGYTF
>TRBJ2-5|TRBD2|.|TRBV18
TGTGCCAGCTCACCGCCAGCGGGAGGAAGGAAGGAGACCCAGTACTTC
CASSPPAGGRKETQYF
>TRBJ1-3|.|.|TRBV28
TGTGCCAGCAGTTTATTGTCGGGTGGGTCGGCGTACGGAAACACCATATATTTT
CASSLLSGGSAYGNTIYF
>TRBJ2-3|.|few|TRBV6-5
TGTGCCAGCAGACCCAGGCGGGTCAGCACAGATACGCAGTATTTT
CASRPRRVSTDTQYF
>TRBJ2-1|TRBD2|.|TRBV11-2
TGTGCCAGCAGCTTTTTAGCGGGAGCTTCGTATGAGCAGTTCTTC
CASSFLAGASYEQFF
>TRBJ2-7|TRBD2|.|TRBV6-6
TGTGCCAGCATGGTGCGGGAGTTATACGAGCAGTACTTC
CASMVRELYEQYF
>TRBJ2-2|.|.|TRBV27
TGTGCCACCACGGACGGGGGAGTAGGCACCGGGGAGCTGTTTTTT
CATTDGGVGTGELFF
>TRBJ2-7|.|.|TRBV7-9
TGTGCCAGCAGCTTACAGGGTTACGAGCAGTACTTC
CASSLQGYEQYF